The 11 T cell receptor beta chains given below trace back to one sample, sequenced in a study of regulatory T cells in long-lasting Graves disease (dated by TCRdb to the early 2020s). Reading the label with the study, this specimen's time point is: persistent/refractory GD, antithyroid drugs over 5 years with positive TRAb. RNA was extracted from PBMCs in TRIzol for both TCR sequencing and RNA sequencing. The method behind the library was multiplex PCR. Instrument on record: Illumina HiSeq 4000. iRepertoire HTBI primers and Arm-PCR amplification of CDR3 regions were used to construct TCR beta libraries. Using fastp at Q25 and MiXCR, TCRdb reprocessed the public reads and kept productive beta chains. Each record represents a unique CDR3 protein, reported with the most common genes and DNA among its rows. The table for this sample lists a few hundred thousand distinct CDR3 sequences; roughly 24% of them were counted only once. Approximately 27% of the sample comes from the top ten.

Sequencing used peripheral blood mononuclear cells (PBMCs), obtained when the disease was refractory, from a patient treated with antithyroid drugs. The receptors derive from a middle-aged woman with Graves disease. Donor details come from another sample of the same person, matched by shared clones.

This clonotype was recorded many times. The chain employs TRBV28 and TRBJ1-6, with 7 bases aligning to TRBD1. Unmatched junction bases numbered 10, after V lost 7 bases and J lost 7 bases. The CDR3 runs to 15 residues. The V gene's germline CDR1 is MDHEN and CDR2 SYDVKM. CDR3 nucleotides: TGTGCCAGCACCCAAGGGGGACAGAGAAATTCACCCCTCCACTTT. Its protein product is CASTQGGQRNSPLHF.

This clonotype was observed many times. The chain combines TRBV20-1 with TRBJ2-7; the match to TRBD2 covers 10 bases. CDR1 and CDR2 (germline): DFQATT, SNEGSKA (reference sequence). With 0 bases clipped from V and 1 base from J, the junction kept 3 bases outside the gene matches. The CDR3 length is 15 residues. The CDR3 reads CSARDGTSVSYEQYF. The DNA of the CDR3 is TGCAGTGCTAGAGATGGGACTAGCGTTTCCTACGAGCAGTACTTC.

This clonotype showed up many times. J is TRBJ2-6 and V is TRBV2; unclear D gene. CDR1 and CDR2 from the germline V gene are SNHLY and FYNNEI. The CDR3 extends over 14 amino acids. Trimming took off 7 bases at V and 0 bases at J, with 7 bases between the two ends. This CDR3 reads CASMTSSGANVLTF. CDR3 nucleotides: TGTGCCAGCATGACCAGCTCTGGGGCCAACGTCCTGACTTTC.

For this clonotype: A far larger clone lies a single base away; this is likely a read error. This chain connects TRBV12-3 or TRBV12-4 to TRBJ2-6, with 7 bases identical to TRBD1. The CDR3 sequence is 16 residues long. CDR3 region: CASQSQGVSRANVLTF. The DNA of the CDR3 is TGTGCCAGCCAATCCCAGGGGGTCTCTAGGGCCAACGTCCTGACTTTC.

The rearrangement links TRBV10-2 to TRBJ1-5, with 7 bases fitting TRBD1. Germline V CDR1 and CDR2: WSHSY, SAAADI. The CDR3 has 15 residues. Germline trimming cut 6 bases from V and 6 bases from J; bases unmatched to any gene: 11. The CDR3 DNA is TGCGCCAGCAGCTCGGAGACAGGGCAGAGTCAGCCCCAGCATTTT. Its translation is CASSSETGQSQPQHF.

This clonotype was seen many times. Here the CDR3 DNA reads TGTGCCAGCAGCGGGAGCAACACCGGGGAGCTGTTTTTT. It encodes CASSGSNTGELFF. V is TRBV9 and J is TRBJ2-2; D unresolved. Germline-derived CDR1 and CDR2 are SGDLS and YYNGEE. The CDR3 has 13 residues. The V gene lost 3 bases and the J gene lost 2 bases, with 5 bases spanning the gap.

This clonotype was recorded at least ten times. The CDR3 coding sequence is TGTGCCACCAGCAGAGATAACCCCGGGATCAAGAGTGAAAAACTGTTTTTT. Its protein product is CATSRDNPGIKSEKLFF. The chain combines TRBV15 with TRBJ1-4; D gene unclear. V lost 0 bases and J lost 7, with 18 bases in between. From germline, CDR1 is LNHNV and CDR2 YYDKDF (reference sequence). CDR3 size: 17 residues.

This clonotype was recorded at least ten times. CDR3 sequence: CASSEGREGPGELFF. The CDR3 DNA follows: TGTGCCAGCAGTGAAGGTCGGGAGGGACCCGGGGAGCTGTTTTTT. The chain links TRBV2 to TRBJ2-2, with 8 bases matching TRBD2. After removal of 1 base from V and 6 bases from J, the junction contained 4 bases not matched to a gene. Germline assignment: CDR1 SNHLY and CDR2 FYNNEI. This CDR3 contains 15 residues.

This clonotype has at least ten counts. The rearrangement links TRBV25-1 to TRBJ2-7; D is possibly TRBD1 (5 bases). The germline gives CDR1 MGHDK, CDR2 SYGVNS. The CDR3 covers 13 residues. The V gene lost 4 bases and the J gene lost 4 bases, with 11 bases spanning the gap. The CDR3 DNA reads TGTGCCAGCAGTGGAATTCAGGGTTACGAGCAGTACTTC. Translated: CASSGIQGYEQYF.

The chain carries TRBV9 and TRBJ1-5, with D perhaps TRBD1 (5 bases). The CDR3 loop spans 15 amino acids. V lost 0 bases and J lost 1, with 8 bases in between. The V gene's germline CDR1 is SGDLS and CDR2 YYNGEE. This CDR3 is CASSVGRGSNQPQHF. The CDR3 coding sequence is TGTGCCAGCAGCGTAGGGAGGGGAAGCAATCAGCCCCAGCATTTT.

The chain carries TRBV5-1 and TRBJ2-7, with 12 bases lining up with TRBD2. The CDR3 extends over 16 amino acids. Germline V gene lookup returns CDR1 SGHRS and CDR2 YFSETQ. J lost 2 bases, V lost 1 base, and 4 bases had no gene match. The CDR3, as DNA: TGCGCCAGCAGCTTGCCAGGACTAGCGGGGACCTACGAGCAGTACTTC. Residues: CASSLPGLAGTYEQYF. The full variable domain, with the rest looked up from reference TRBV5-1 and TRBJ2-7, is KAGVTQTPRYLIKTRGQQVTLSCSPISGHRSVSWYQQTPGQGLQFLFEYFSETQRNKGNFPGRFSGRQFSNSRSEMNVSTLELGDSALYLCASSLPGLAGTYEQYFGPGTRLTVT.